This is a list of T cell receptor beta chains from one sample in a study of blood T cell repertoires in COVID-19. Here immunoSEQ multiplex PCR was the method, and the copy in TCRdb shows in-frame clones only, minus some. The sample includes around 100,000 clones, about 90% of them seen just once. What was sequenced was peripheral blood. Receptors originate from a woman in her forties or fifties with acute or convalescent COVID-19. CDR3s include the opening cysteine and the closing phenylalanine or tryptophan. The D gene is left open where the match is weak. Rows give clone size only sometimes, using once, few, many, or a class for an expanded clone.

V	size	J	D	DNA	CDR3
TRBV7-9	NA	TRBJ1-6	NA	TGTGCCAGCAGCATAAAGGGGGATAATTCACCCCTCCACTTT	CASSIKGDNSPLHF
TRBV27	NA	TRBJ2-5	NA	TGTGCCAGCAGCCCTCAAACAACAGGGTTGGGGGCCCAGTACTTC	CASSPQTTGLGAQYF
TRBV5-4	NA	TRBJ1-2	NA	TGTGCCAGCAGCTTGATTGGGAGTCGGGGCTACACCTTC	CASSLIGSRGYTF
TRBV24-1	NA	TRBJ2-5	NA	TGTGCCACCAGTGACGGGCAGGGCTACGAGACCCAGTACTTC	CATSDGQGYETQYF
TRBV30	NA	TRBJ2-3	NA	TGTGCCTGGAGTAGTAAGGGGGGGGATACGCAGTATTTT	CAWSSKGGDTQYF
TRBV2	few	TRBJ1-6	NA	TGTGCCAGCAGTACAGGTAGACCTGGGCGAAATTCACCCCTCCACTTT	CASSTGRPGRNSPLHF
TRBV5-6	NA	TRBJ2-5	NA	TGTGCCAGCAGCTTGGTAGGTTGGCGGGACTCAAAAGAGACCCAGTACTTC	CASSLVGWRDSKETQYF
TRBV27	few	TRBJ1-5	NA	TGTGCCAGTCCGTCCGGCGGTAGCAATCAGCCCCAGCATTTT	CASPSGGSNQPQHF
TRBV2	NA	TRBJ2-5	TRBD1	TGTGCCAGCAGTGAAGCGACAGGGGCCGAGAAGACCCAGTACTTC	CASSEATGAEKTQYF
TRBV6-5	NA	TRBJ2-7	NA	TGTGCCAGCAGTTACTCCCTCCGAACAGGGAGTTACGAGCAGTACTTC	CASSYSLRTGSYEQYF
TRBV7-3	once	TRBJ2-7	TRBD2	TGTGCCAGCAGCCGGGGGGTAGCGGGGCCCAACGAGCAGTACTTC	CASSRGVAGPNEQYF
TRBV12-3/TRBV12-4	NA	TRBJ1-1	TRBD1	TGTGCCAGCAGTGGGGACAGGAACACTGAAGCTTTCTTT	CASSGDRNTEAFF
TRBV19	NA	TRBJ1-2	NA	TGTGCCAGTAGTTCCAACAGTGGGGCCGGGAACTATGGCTACACCTTC	CASSSNSGAGNYGYTF
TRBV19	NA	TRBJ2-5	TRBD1	TGTGCCAGTAGTACAGACAGGGGGCGAGAGACCCAGTACTTC	CASSTDRGRETQYF
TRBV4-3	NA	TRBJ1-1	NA	TGCGCCAGCAGCCCTACCGGGGGGGAAGCTTTCTTT	CASSPTGGEAFF
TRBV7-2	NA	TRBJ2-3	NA	TGTGCCAGCAGAATAGAAGATACGCAGTATTTT	CASRIEDTQYF
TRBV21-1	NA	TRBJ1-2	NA	TGTGCCAGCAGCAAAGTGACAGGGGGATTGGCTGGCTACACCTTC	CASSKVTGGLAGYTF
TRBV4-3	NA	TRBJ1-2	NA	TGCGCCAGCAGCCAAGTATGGGCAGGGAGGAAGCCCTATGGCTACACCTTC	CASSQVWAGRKPYGYTF
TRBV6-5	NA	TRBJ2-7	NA	TGTGCCAGCAGTTACGTTCAGGGTCCTTCCTACGAGCAGTACTTC	CASSYVQGPSYEQYF
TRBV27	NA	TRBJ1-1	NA	TGTGCCAGCAGCTCCTTTCGATTCGCAGGGTACACTGAAGCTTTCTTT	CASSSFRFAGYTEAFF
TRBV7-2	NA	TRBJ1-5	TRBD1	TGTGCCAGCAGCTCCACAGGGGCGCATCATCAGCCCCAGCATTTT	CASSSTGAHHQPQHF